This paragraph reports one TCR beta chain. Its antigen remains unidentified. Several cytomegalovirus and one Toxoplasma gondii villitis placentae were included. Younger maternal age, smaller fetuses, and preterm delivery or intrauterine demise in a couple of cases marked infectious villitis. Sequencing used immunoSEQ v4. The repertoire was sequenced with immunoSEQ multiplex PCR; TCRdb's copy has only in-frame clones and lacks some. This sample has roughly 3,000 clones, with under 80% found just once. This CDR3 spans 15 amino acids. CDR1 and CDR2 (germline): DFQATT, SNEGSKA (reference sequence). The germline V and J ends were trimmed by 3 bases and 6 bases, with 19 bases remaining between them. This sample is drawn from a study of T cells in placental villitis. Study results and limitations: Bulk tissue sequencing could not separate helper, regulatory or cytotoxic T cells, nor maternal from fetal cells. Villitis of unknown etiology showed control-like CMV-specific clone frequencies, about 0.00098 versus 0.012 in CMV.

The specimen was placental tissue containing maternal and fetal cells. The origin of this receptor is a human patient with infectious villitis; the placental T cells may come from both mother and fetus. This chain connects TRBV20-1 to TRBJ2-3, with a weak D call TRBD2 (6 bases). The DNA for the CDR3 is TGCAGTGCTAGTTCCCGTAGCGGCCCCAGGGATACGCAGTATTTT. It codes for CSASSRSGPRDTQYF.